The next 20 T cell receptor beta chains were all read from a single sample in a study of blood T cell repertoires in COVID-19. This table comes from immunoSEQ multiplex PCR, and its TCRdb copy is limited to in-frame clones, with some not included. The sample comprises about 240,000 clones, approximately 85% of which are singletons, and over 9% rests with the top ten. The sample comprised peripheral blood. Receptors originate from a man older than 75 with acute or convalescent COVID-19.

The CDR3 sequence: CASSRSGGVGRSGSYEQYF. The CDR3 DNA is TGTGCCAGCAGCCGCTCAGGGGGAGTAGGTCGGTCGGGATCCTACGAGCAGTACTTC. V usage is TRBV4-2 and J usage is TRBJ2-7, with 7 nucleotides matching TRBD1. Germline V lookup: CDR1 LGHNA, CDR2 YNFKEQ. CDR3 length: 19 residues. V trimming: 4 bases; J trimming: 1 base; junction bases outside the gene matches: 19.

V gene TRBV7-9 combines with J gene TRBJ2-1; 8 nucleotides line up with TRBD2. V lost 5 bases, J lost 8 bases, and 14 bases stayed unmatched. Germline CDR1 is SEHNR and CDR2 is FQNEAQ (reference sequence). The CDR3 spans 16 residues. For the CDR3, the DNA is TGTGCCAGCAGCCCCCGGGGGGGTAACCGACGGGATGAGCAGTTCTTC. It encodes CASSPRGGNRRDEQFF.

The genes are TRBV4-2 and TRBJ1-4; D remains ambiguous. CDR3 length: 16 residues. Trimming took off 4 bases at V and 8 bases at J, with 20 bases between the two ends. The germline V gene encodes CDR1 LGHNA and CDR2 YNFKEQ. This CDR3 reads CASSPGAGEGREKLFF. DNA for the CDR3: TGTGCCAGCAGCCCCGGCGCTGGGGAAGGGAGGGAAAAACTGTTTTTT.

The rearrangement uses TRBV3-1 (or the pseudogene TRBV3-2) and TRBJ1-3, with D tentatively TRBD1 (5 bases). V lost 4 bases and J 0 bases, leaving 19 bases between the germline ends. The CDR3 has 18 amino acids. CDR1 is LGHDT and CDR2 is YNNKEL in the germline V gene (reference sequence). The CDR3 DNA sequence: TGTGCCAGCAGCCCCCTGCGACGGGGGACCCGCTCTGGAAACACCATATATTTT. This sequence encodes CASSPLRRGTRSGNTIYF.

The CDR3 coding sequence is TGTGCCACCAGTGATTCCAGGGCAGGGAGGTATGGCTACACCTTC. It encodes CATSDSRAGRYGYTF. J is TRBJ1-2 and V is TRBV24-1, with TRBD1 as a possible D gene (5 bases). Trimming removed 2 bases from V and 5 bases from J, with 14 bases in between. Per germline, CDR1 KGHDR and CDR2 SFDVKD. This CDR3 comprises 15 residues.

The V and J genes are TRBV12-5 and TRBJ2-5; D is uncertain. Per the germline V gene, CDR1 is LGHNT and CDR2 is FRNRAP. The CDR3 length is 11 residues. V was cut by 4 bases and J by 5 bases, with 5 bases left in between. CDR3 amino acids: CASGSLETQYF. CDR3 DNA sequence: TGTGCTAGTGGTTCCTTGGAGACCCAGTACTTC.

The chain combines TRBV29-1 with TRBJ2-7; the D gene is possibly TRBD1 (6 bases). Trimming stripped 6 bases from V and 2 bases from J, with 11 bases between. The CDR3 has 12 amino acids. CDR1 and CDR2 (germline): SQVTM, ANQGSEA. In DNA form, the CDR3 reads TGCAGCGTAACCCGGACAGCCTACGAGCAGTACTTC. Translated: CSVTRTAYEQYF.

This rearrangement joins TRBV5-4 to TRBJ2-7; maybe TRBD2 (6 bases). The ends were cut back, 4 bases at V and 3 bases at J, with 17 bases in the middle. Germline V CDR1 and CDR2: SGHNT, YYREEE (reference sequence). The CDR3 runs 15 residues. In DNA, the CDR3 is TGTGCCAGCAGCCCCGGGACTCAACTCATCTACGAGCAGTACTTC. Encoded protein: CASSPGTQLIYEQYF.

A single count supports this clone. J is TRBJ2-5 and V is TRBV5-1, with D tentatively TRBD2 (6 bases). The CDR3 runs to 17 residues. Trimming took 1 base from V and 2 from J, leaving 18 bases between them. Germline V gene lookup returns CDR1 SGHRS and CDR2 YFSETQ. The CDR3 region has the DNA TGCGCCAGCAGCTTGTATGCGGGAAGGGTGGAACAAGAGACCCAGTACTTC. Translated, it gives CASSLYAGRVEQETQYF.

The table lists this clone with a count of one. The chain has TRBV11-2 and TRBJ1-3; the D gene is possibly TRBD1 (5 bases). V lost 3 bases, J lost 1 base, and 7 bases lay in between. Per the germline V gene, CDR1 is SGHAT and CDR2 is FQNNGV. This CDR3 is built from 14 residues. The CDR3 loop reads CASSFQGSGNTIYF. DNA of the CDR3: TGTGCCAGCAGCTTTCAGGGTTCTGGAAACACCATATATTTT.

V and J are TRBV18 and TRBJ2-1; D gene unclear. This CDR3 has 15 residues. Looked up from germline, CDR1 is KGHSH and CDR2 is LQKENI. Trimming stripped 0 bases from V and 3 bases from J, with 9 bases between. CDR3 loop: CASSPPSTYYNEQFF. The CDR3 coding sequence is TGTGCCAGCTCACCACCGAGTACGTACTACAATGAGCAGTTCTTC.

This chain uses TRBV9 with TRBJ2-5, with 11 bases that match TRBD2. The CDR3 has 17 residues. Germline trimming cut 4 bases from V and 2 bases from J; bases unmatched to any gene: 10. From germline, CDR1 is SGDLS and CDR2 YYNGEE. The CDR3 nucleotides are TGTGCCAGCAGCTTTGGGGGGACTAGCGGACCTCAAGAGACCCAGTACTTC. Translating gives CASSFGGTSGPQETQYF. The full variable domain, in which reference TRBV9 and TRBJ2-5 provide the parts outside the CDR3, is DSGVTQTPKHLITATGQRVTLRCSPRSGDLSVYWYQQSLDQGLQFLIQYYNGEERAKGNILERFSAQQFPDLHSELNLSSLELGDSALYFCASSFGGTSGPQETQYFGPGTRLLVL.

V is TRBV6-5 and J is TRBJ2-5, with D perhaps matching TRBD1 (6 bases). V was pared by 5 bases and J by 5 bases, with 15 bases between. Germline CDR1 and CDR2: MNHEY and SVGAGI. The CDR3 extends over 14 amino acids. The CDR3 DNA reads as TGTGCCAGCAGTAGGACAGTTCCTGGGGAGACCCAGTACTTC. Protein product: CASSRTVPGETQYF.

This chain links TRBV5-1 with TRBJ2-3; no clear D gene. Trimming left V 0 bases short and J 1 base short, with 6 bases between. The CDR3 is made up of 14 amino acids. The germline V gene encodes CDR1 SGHRS and CDR2 YFSETQ. CDR3 protein: CASSLVRGTDTQYF. The CDR3 nucleotides read TGCGCCAGCAGCTTGGTCCGTGGCACAGATACGCAGTATTTT.

The CDR3 sequence is CASSSPGLGSGNTIYF. In nucleotides, the CDR3 is TGTGCCAGCAGTTCCCCGGGGTTGGGTTCTGGAAACACCATATATTTT. The chain joins TRBV28 to TRBJ1-3; D is unclear. V dropped 4 bases and J dropped 1 base, with 14 bases sitting between them. The CDR3 covers 16 residues. CDR1 MDHEN and CDR2 SYDVKM come from the germline V gene.

The gene calls are TRBV5-1 and TRBJ2-7; 7 nucleotides match TRBD1. This CDR3 has 14 residues. J gave up 6 bases and V 2 bases, and 8 bases lay outside the gene matches. Germline V gives CDR1 SGHRS, CDR2 YFSETQ. The CDR3, as DNA: TGCGCCAGCAGCTTAGAAGGGGGCCTTATCGAGCAGTACTTC. Amino acids: CASSLEGGLIEQYF.

V and J are TRBV28 and TRBJ1-2; D gene ambiguous. This CDR3 region has 12 residues. Trimming pared 6 bases from V and 5 bases from J, leaving 10 bases between. Germline CDR1 and CDR2: MDHEN and SYDVKM. The CDR3 here is CASRTSPYGYTF. CDR3 bases: TGTGCCAGCAGGACATCTCCTTATGGCTACACCTTC.

Only one count was recorded for this clone. This sequence joins TRBV5-1 and TRBJ1-6; 9 bases match TRBD1. V lost 0 bases and J lost 6; bases outside the gene matches: 1. CDR3 length: 15 amino acids. The germline gives CDR1 SGHRS, CDR2 YFSETQ. As DNA, the CDR3 is TGCGCCAGCAGCTTGGGGGACAGGGCTAATTCACCCCTCCACTTT. This sequence encodes CASSLGDRANSPLHF.

V is TRBV2 and J is TRBJ1-5; maybe TRBD1 (5 bases). Germline CDR1 and CDR2: SNHLY and FYNNEI. The V and J ends lost 4 bases and 6 bases respectively, with 16 bases between them. This CDR3 region has 15 residues. For the CDR3, the DNA is TGTGCCAGCAGTGTAGGAGGGACCACCGGTCAGCCCCAGCATTTT. Translation gives CASSVGGTTGQPQHF.

The table lists this clone with a few counts. This chain links TRBV7-9 with TRBJ2-7, with 7 bases aligning to TRBD2. Germline V lookup: CDR1 SEHNR, CDR2 FQNEAQ (reference sequence). V shed 5 bases and J 4 bases; nucleotides not matched to a gene: 14. The CDR3 sequence is 16 residues long. The CDR3 reads CASSPAAREVGYEQYF. CDR3 nucleotide sequence: TGTGCCAGCAGCCCCGCCGCCCGGGAGGTAGGATACGAGCAGTACTTC.